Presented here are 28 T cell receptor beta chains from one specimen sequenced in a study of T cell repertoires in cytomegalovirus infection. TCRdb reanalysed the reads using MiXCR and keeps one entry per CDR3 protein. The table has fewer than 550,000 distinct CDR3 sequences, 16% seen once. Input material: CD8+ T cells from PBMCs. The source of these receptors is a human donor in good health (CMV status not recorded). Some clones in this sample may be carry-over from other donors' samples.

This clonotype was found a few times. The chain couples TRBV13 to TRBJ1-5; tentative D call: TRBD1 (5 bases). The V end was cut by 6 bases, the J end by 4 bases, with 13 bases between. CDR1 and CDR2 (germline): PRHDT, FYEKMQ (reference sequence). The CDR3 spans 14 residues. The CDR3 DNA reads TGTGCCAGCAGTTCGGGACGGGGAAATCAGCCCCAGCATTTT. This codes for CASSSGRGNQPQHF. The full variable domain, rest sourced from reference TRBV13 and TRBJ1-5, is AAGVIQSPRHLIKEKRETATLKCYPIPRHDTVYWYQQGPGQDPQFLISFYEKMQSDKGSIPDRFSAQQFSDYHSELNMSSLELGDSALYFCASSSGRGNQPQHFGDGTRLSIL.

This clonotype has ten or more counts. The CDR3 bases are TGTGCCAGCAGTTCAGTGGGACAGGGAACCTACAATGAGCAGTTCTTC. Translation gives CASSSVGQGTYNEQFF. V usage is TRBV2 and J usage is TRBJ2-1; 9 bases line up with TRBD1. With 5 bases clipped from V and 2 bases from J, the junction kept 7 bases outside the gene matches. Germline CDR1 SNHLY, CDR2 FYNNEI. The CDR3 covers 16 residues.

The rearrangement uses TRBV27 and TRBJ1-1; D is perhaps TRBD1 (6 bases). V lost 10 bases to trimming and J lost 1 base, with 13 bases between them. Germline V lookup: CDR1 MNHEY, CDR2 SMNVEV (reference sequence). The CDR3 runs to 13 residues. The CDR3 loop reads CAILGHSNTEAFF. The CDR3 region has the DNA TGTGCCATCCTGGGACATTCGAACACTGAAGCTTTCTTT.

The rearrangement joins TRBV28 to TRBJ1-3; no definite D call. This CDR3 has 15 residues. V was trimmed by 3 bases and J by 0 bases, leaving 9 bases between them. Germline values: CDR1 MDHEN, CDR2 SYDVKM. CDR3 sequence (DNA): TGTGCCAGCAGTTTCGCCGTGTACTCTGGAAACACCATATATTTT. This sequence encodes CASSFAVYSGNTIYF.

The CDR3 DNA reads as TGTGCCAGCAGCTTATACAGGGCGAACACCGGGGAGCTGTTTTTT. It encodes CASSLYRANTGELFF. This rearrangement joins TRBV11-2 to TRBJ2-2; TRBD1 is a possible D gene (6 bases). This CDR3 has 15 amino acids. V was shortened by 2 bases and J by 0 bases, with 7 bases between the two germline ends. Germline-derived CDR1 and CDR2 are SGHAT and FQNNGV.

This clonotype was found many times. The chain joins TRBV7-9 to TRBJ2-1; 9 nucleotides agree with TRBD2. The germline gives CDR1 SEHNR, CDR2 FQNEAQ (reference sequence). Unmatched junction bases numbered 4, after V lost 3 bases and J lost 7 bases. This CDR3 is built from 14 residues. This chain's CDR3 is CASSFSGGANEQFF. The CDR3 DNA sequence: TGTGCCAGCAGCTTTAGCGGGGGCGCAAATGAGCAGTTCTTC.

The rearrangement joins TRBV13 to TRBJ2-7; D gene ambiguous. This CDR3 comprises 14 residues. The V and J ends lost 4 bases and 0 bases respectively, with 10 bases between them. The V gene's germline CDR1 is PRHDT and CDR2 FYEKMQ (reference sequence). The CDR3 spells CASSSKGSSYEQYF. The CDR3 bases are TGTGCCAGCAGCTCCAAGGGAAGCTCCTACGAGCAGTACTTC.

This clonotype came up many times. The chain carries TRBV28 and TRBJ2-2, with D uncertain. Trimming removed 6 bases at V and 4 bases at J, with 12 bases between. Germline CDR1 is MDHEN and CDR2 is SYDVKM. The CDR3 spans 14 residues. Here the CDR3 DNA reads TGTGCCAGCAGGACCGTTCGGATCACCGGGGAGCTGTTTTTT. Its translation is CASRTVRITGELFF.

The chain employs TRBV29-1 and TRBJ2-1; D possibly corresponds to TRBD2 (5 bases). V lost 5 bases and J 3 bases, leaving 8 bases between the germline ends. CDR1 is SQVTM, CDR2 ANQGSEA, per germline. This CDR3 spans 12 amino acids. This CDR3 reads CSVREGYNEQFF. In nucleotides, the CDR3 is TGCAGCGTTCGAGAGGGCTACAATGAGCAGTTCTTC.

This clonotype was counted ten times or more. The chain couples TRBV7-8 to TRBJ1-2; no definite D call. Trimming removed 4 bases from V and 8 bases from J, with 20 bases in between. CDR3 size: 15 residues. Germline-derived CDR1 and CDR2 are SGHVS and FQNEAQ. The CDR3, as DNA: TGTGCCAGCAGCTACCAAGACATCCCGACGGGCGGCTACACCTTC. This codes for CASSYQDIPTGGYTF.

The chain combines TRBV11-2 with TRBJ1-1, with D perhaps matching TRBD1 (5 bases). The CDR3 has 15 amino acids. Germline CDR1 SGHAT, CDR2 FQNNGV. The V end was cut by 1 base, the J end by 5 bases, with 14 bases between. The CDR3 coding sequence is TGTGCCAGCAGCTTAGTGCGGGGGAGGAGGACTGAAGCTTTCTTT. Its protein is CASSLVRGRRTEAFF.

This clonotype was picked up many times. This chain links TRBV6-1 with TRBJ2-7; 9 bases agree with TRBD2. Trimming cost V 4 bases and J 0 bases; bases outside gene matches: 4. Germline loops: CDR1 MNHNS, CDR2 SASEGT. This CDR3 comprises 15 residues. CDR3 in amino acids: CASSATSGFSYEQYF. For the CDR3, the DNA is TGTGCCAGCAGTGCAACTAGCGGGTTCTCCTACGAGCAGTACTTC.

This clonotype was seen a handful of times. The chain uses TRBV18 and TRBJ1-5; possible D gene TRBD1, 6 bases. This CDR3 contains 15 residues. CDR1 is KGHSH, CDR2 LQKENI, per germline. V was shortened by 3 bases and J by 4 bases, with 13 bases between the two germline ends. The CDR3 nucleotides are TGTGCCAGCTCACCGCAGGGGCGCCCGAATCAGCCCCAGCATTTT. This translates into CASSPQGRPNQPQHF.

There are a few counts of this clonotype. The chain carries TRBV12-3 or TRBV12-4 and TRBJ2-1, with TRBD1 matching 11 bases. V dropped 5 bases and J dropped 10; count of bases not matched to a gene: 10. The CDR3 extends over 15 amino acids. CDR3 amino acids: CASSARDRGFVEQFF. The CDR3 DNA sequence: TGTGCCAGCAGTGCCCGGGACAGGGGGTTCGTCGAGCAGTTCTTC.

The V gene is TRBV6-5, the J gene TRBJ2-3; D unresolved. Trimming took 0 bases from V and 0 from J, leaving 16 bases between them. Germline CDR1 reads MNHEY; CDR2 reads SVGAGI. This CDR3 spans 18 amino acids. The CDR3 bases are TGTGCCAGCAGTTACTCGATGATTAGGAAGGGTAGCACAGATACGCAGTATTTT. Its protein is CASSYSMIRKGSTDTQYF.

CDR3 sequence reads: CASSLVPDRYEKLFF. In DNA form, the CDR3 reads TGTGCCAGCAGCTTGGTCCCGGACCGGTATGAAAAACTGTTTTTT. The V gene is TRBV7-6, the J gene TRBJ1-4; D is unresolved. V was shortened by 3 bases and J by 6 bases, with 14 bases between the two germline ends. From germline, CDR1 is SGHVS and CDR2 FNYEAQ. The CDR3 is 15 amino acids.

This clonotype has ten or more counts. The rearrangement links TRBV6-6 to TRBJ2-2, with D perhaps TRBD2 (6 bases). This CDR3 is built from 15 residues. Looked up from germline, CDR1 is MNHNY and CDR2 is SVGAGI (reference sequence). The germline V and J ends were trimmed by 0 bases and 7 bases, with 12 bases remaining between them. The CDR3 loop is CASSYSISSVGELFF. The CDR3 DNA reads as TGTGCCAGCAGTTACTCGATTTCTAGCGTCGGGGAGCTGTTTTTT.

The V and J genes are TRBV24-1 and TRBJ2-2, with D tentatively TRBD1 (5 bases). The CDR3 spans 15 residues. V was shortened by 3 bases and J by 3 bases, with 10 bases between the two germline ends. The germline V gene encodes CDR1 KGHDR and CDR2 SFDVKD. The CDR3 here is CATSDIGADTGELFF. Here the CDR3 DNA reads TGTGCCACCAGTGATATAGGGGCGGACACCGGGGAGCTGTTTTTT.

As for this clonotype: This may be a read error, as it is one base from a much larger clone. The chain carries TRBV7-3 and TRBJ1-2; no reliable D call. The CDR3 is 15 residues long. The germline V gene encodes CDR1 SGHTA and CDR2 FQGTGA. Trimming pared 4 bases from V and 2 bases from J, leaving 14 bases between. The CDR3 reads CASSSGLLLNYGYTF. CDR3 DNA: TGTGCCAGCAGCTCCGGTCTACTGTTAAACTATGGCTACACCTTC. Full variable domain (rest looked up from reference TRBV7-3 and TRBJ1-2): GAGVSQTPSNKVTEKGKYVELRCDPISGHTALYWYRQSLGQGPEFLIYFQGTGAADDSGLPNDRFFAVRPEGSVSTLKIQRTERGDSAVYLCASSSGLLLNYGYTFGSGTRLTVV.

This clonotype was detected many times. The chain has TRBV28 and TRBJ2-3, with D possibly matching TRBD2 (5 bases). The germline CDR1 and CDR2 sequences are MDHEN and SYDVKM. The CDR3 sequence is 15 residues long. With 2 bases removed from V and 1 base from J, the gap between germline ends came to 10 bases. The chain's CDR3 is CASSLGGLRTDTQYF. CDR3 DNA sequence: TGTGCCAGCAGTTTAGGCGGGCTCCGCACAGATACGCAGTATTTT.

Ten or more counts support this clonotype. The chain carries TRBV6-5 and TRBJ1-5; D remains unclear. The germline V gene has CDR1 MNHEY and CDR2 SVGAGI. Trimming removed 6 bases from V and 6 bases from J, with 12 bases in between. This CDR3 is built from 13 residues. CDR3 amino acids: CASRPNPGQPQHF. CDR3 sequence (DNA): TGTGCCAGCAGGCCCAACCCGGGTCAGCCCCAGCATTTT.

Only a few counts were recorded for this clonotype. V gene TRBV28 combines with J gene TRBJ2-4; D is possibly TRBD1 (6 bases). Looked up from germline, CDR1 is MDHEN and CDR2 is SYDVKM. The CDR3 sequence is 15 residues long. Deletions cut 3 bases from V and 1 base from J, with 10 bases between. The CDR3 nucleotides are TGTGCCAGCAGTTTCTTCCAGGGGGCCAAAAACATTCAGTACTTC. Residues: CASSFFQGAKNIQYF.

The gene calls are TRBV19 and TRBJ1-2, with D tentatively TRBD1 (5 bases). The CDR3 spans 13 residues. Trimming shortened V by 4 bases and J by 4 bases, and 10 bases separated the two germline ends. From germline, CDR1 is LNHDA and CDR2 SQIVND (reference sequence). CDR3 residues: CASSNRTLYGYTF. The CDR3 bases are TGTGCCAGTAGTAACAGGACCCTCTATGGCTACACCTTC.

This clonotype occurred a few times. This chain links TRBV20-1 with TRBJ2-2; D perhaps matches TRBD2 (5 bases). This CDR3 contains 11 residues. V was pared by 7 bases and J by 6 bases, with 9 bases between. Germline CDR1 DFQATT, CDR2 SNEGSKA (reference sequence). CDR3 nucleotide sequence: TGCAGTGGAGGGTTATCCGGGGAGCTGTTTTTT. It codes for CSGGLSGELFF.

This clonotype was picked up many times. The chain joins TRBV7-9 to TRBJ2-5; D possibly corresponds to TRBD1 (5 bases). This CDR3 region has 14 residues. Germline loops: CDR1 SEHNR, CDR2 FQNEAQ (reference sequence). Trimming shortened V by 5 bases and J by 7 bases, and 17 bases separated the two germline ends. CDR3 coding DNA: TGTGCCAGCAGCGACAGCTCCCCGTTGAGGACCCAGTACTTC. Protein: CASSDSSPLRTQYF.

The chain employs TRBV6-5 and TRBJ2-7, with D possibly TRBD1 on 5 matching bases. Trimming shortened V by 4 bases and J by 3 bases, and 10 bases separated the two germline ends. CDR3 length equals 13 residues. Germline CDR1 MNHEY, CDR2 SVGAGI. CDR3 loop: CASSSRQFYEQYF. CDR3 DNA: TGTGCCAGCAGTTCACGACAGTTCTACGAGCAGTACTTC.

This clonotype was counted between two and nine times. This CDR3 is CASSIPAGQGAYGANVLTF. The CDR3 DNA is TGTGCCAGTAGTATACCAGCGGGACAGGGGGCGTATGGGGCCAACGTCCTGACTTTC. The chain links TRBV19 to TRBJ2-6; TRBD1 matches at 12 bases. The CDR3 is 19 residues long. J was trimmed by 3 bases and V by 2 bases; bases with no gene match: 8. Germline assignment: CDR1 LNHDA and CDR2 SQIVND (reference sequence).

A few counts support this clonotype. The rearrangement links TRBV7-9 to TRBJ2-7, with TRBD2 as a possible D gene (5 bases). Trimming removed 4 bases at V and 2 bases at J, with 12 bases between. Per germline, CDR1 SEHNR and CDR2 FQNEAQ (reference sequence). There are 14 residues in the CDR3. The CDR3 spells CASSSLTTTYEQYF. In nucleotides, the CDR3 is TGTGCCAGCAGCTCGTTGACTACAACCTACGAGCAGTACTTC.